The 26 T cell receptor beta chains in this list originate from one sample, sequenced in a study of cytomegalovirus exposure and HLA in healthy donors. The PCR contained 60 Vbeta and 13 Jbeta primers. Some clones are missing from TCRdb's copy, which holds only in-frame ones; the method was immunoSEQ multiplex PCR. The sample consists of 100,000 to 150,000 clones, about 80% of them appearing once. The source material was PBMCs. The receptors here all came from a woman in her 40s in good health and CMV-seronegative.

The chain recombines TRBV4-2 with TRBJ1-5; the match to TRBD1 covers 7 bases. V shed 3 bases and J 3 bases; nucleotides not matched to a gene: 5. The CDR3 has 15 amino acids. Germline loops: CDR1 LGHNA, CDR2 YNFKEQ. The CDR3 region has the DNA TGTGCCAGCAGCCACGGGACAGACTACAATCAGCCCCAGCATTTT. Its protein product is CASSHGTDYNQPQHF.

The chain links TRBV4-1 to TRBJ1-2; 7 nucleotides match TRBD1. Germline V gives CDR1 MGHRA, CDR2 YSYEKL. The CDR3 covers 16 residues. The junction had 7 bases not matched to a gene; V was cut back by 0 bases and J by 3 bases. The CDR3, as DNA: TGCGCCAGCAGCCAAGAAAGGGGGCGCGGCGACTATGGCTACACCTTC. This codes for CASSQERGRGDYGYTF.

The chain recombines TRBV13 with TRBJ1-6; weak D call: TRBD1 (5 bases). This CDR3 spans 15 amino acids. The germline V gene has CDR1 PRHDT and CDR2 FYEKMQ (reference sequence). With 6 bases removed from V and 1 base from J, the gap between germline ends came to 10 bases. The CDR3 DNA reads as TGTGCCAGCAGTCGGGGGTTATCCTATAATTCACCCCTCCACTTT. This translates into CASSRGLSYNSPLHF.

This clone appeared once. V usage is TRBV7-3 and J usage is TRBJ2-2, with a tentative D call TRBD1 (7 bases). V was shortened by 5 bases and J by 4 bases, with 17 bases between the two germline ends. The CDR3 runs 16 residues. Germline CDR1 reads SGHTA; CDR2 reads FQGTGA. The CDR3, as DNA: TGTGCCAGCAGCCCGCGGGCCAGGGGGGCCACCGGGGAGCTGTTTTTT. Translating gives CASSPRARGATGELFF.

This clone was detected only once. The V and J genes are TRBV28 and TRBJ2-5; the match to TRBD2 covers 11 bases. The V segment lost 9 bases and the J segment 2 bases; nucleotides outside the gene matches: 2. The CDR3 is 13 amino acids. Germline V gene sequence: CDR1 MDHEN, CDR2 SYDVKM. The CDR3 here is CASIAGGQETQYF. CDR3 sequence (DNA): TGTGCCAGTATAGCGGGAGGGCAAGAGACCCAGTACTTC. Full variable domain (missing parts from reference TRBV28 and TRBJ2-5): DVKVTQSSRYLVKRTGEKVFLECVQDMDHENMFWYRQDPGLGLRLIYFSYDVKMKEKGDIPEGYSVSREKKERFSLILESASTNQTSMYLCASIAGGQETQYFGPGTRLLVL.

The rearrangement joins TRBV6-1 to TRBJ2-5, with 14 positions matching TRBD2. The V segment lost 2 bases and the J segment 5 bases; nucleotides outside the gene matches: 7. The CDR3 has 17 residues. Germline values: CDR1 MNHNS, CDR2 SASEGT. The CDR3 bases are TGTGCCAGCAGTGAAAGGACTAGCGGGAGGATGAAGGAGACCCAGTACTTC. Amino acid sequence: CASSERTSGRMKETQYF.

The CDR3 loop is CASSQDWLAGGTDTQYF. CDR3 in DNA: TGCGCCAGCAGCCAAGATTGGCTAGCGGGGGGCACAGATACGCAGTATTTT. This chain links TRBV4-1 with TRBJ2-3; 10 positions match TRBD2. Germline CDR1 reads MGHRA; CDR2 reads YSYEKL. The CDR3 consists of 17 residues. The V and J ends lost 0 bases and 1 base, in that order; junction bases with no gene match: 4.

The chain has TRBV5-4 and TRBJ2-2, with 8 bases fitting TRBD2. This CDR3 is built from 15 residues. Germline V CDR1 and CDR2: SGHNT, YYREEE (reference sequence). V was clipped by 4 bases and J by 3 bases; unmatched bases: 5. CDR3 DNA sequence: TGTGCCAGCAGCCCGGGGGGGGAGGACACCGGGGAGCTGTTTTTT. It encodes CASSPGGEDTGELFF. Using reference TRBV5-4 and TRBJ2-2 for the parts outside the CDR3, the full variable domain is ETGVTQSPTHLIKTRGQQVTLRCSSQSGHNTVSWYQQALGQGPQFIFQYYREEENGRGNFPPRFSGLQFPNYSSELNVNALELDDSALYLCASSPGGEDTGELFFGEGSRLTVL.

Here the CDR3 reads CASSEGAGFNNEQFF. CDR3 nucleotide sequence: TGTGCCAGCAGTGAGGGGGCAGGGTTCAACAATGAGCAGTTCTTC. The chain recombines TRBV6-1 with TRBJ2-1, with TRBD1 as a possible D gene (6 bases). The CDR3 is 15 amino acids. The V gene's germline CDR1 is MNHNS and CDR2 SASEGT. Trimming cost V 3 bases and J 5 bases, with 14 bases left between them.

This clone rates as hyperexpanded. The sample has other DNA sequences that encode this CDR3 too. The chain has TRBV7-8 and TRBJ1-5, with D possibly being TRBD1 (6 bases). V was shortened by 2 bases and J by 2 bases, with 13 bases between the two germline ends. In germline, CDR1 is SGHVS, CDR2 FQNEAQ. This CDR3 spans 16 amino acids. The CDR3 DNA reads TGTGCCAGCAGCTTAACGGGGGGCGCGCGCAATCAGCCCCAGCATTTT. This sequence encodes CASSLTGGARNQPQHF.

The chain combines TRBV5-1 with TRBJ2-3; 10 bases match TRBD2. The CDR3 has 17 amino acids. The trim removed 6 bases at V and 3 bases at J, leaving 13 bases unmatched. The V gene's germline CDR1 is SGHRS and CDR2 YFSETQ. CDR3 coding DNA: TGCGCCAGCACTAAGGGGGCTAGCGGGAGTGGTACAGATACGCAGTATTTT. Translation: CASTKGASGSGTDTQYF.

This clone was seen a handful of times. Mismatch with germline at one junction end may stem from a read error. The rearrangement uses TRBV4-2 and TRBJ2-1; D unresolved. The CDR3 contains 13 residues. Per germline, CDR1 LGHNA and CDR2 YNFKEQ. The CDR3 nucleotides read TGTGCCAGCAGCCTTGACTCCTTCAATGAGCAGTTCTTC. It codes for CASSLDSFNEQFF.

This clone was seen a few times. The chain recombines TRBV21-1 with TRBJ1-3; no DNA check was done on the table's D call, TRBD1. TRBV21-1 is classified as a pseudogene. The CDR3 loop spans 16 amino acids. The CDR3 is CASSKTWTVAGNTIYF. CDR3 coding DNA: TGTGCCAGCAGCAAAACCTGGACAGTAGCAGGAAACACCATATATTTT.

This chain links TRBV11-1 with TRBJ1-2; 7 bases are shared with TRBD1. The V and J ends lost 3 bases and 8 bases, in that order; junction bases with no gene match: 6. Germline CDR1 is SGHAT and CDR2 is FQDESV (reference sequence). CDR3 size: 13 residues. CDR3 sequence reads: CASSFLRGRGYTF. The CDR3 nucleotides read TGTGCCAGCAGCTTTCTGAGGGGGCGCGGCTACACCTTC.

This clone was counted between two and nine times. The chain has TRBV5-6 and TRBJ1-2; 10 positions match TRBD1. V lost 2 bases to trimming and J lost 8 bases; unmatched junction nucleotides: 9. Germline loops: CDR1 SGHDT, CDR2 YYEEEE. This CDR3 is built from 15 residues. The CDR3 region is CASSLLGQGQGGYTF. The CDR3 nucleotides read TGTGCCAGCAGCTTATTGGGACAGGGGCAGGGAGGCTACACCTTC.

V is TRBV4-2 and J is TRBJ2-3; TRBD2 agrees at 8 bases. V lost 0 bases and J lost 6; bases outside the gene matches: 8. CDR3 length: 16 amino acids. The germline V gene encodes CDR1 LGHNA and CDR2 YNFKEQ. The CDR3: CASSQDTSGKGDTQYF. The CDR3 DNA sequence: TGTGCCAGCAGCCAAGATACTAGCGGAAAGGGGGATACGCAGTATTTT.

CDR3 sequence (DNA): TGTGCCAGCAGTTCCGGACACCAGCAGTTCTTC. It yields the protein CASSSGHQQFF. The chain uses TRBV28 and TRBJ2-1; D perhaps matches TRBD1 (5 bases). The CDR3 loop spans 11 amino acids. Trimming shortened V by 4 bases and J by 11 bases, and 9 bases separated the two germline ends. Per germline, CDR1 MDHEN and CDR2 SYDVKM.

The chain uses TRBV6-5 and TRBJ1-1; 7 bases align to TRBD1. Per the germline V gene, CDR1 is MNHEY and CDR2 is SVGAGI. The V segment lost 5 bases and the J segment 5 bases; nucleotides outside the gene matches: 8. This CDR3 spans 14 amino acids. Here the CDR3 DNA reads TGTGCCAGCAGTCGAACAGGGGAAGCGACTGAAGCTTTCTTT. This codes for CASSRTGEATEAFF.

The gene calls are TRBV29-1 and TRBJ1-2; possible D gene TRBD1, 5 bases. This CDR3 contains 15 residues. The germline V gene has CDR1 SQVTM and CDR2 ANQGSEA. V was cut by 4 bases and J by 1 base, with 16 bases left in between. Here the CDR3 reads CSVGGNGPINYGYTF. The CDR3 coding sequence is TGCAGCGTTGGGGGCAACGGACCGATTAACTATGGCTACACCTTC.

The chain employs TRBV7-2 and TRBJ2-3; 8 bases map to TRBD1. The CDR3 has 16 residues. With 5 bases clipped from V and 1 base from J, the junction kept 8 bases outside the gene matches. CDR1 and CDR2 from the germline V gene are SGHTA and FQGNSA. DNA of the CDR3: TGTGCCAGCAGCACCGCAGGGGGCGCGGGCACAGATACGCAGTATTTT. Translation gives CASSTAGGAGTDTQYF.

V and J are TRBV28 and TRBJ1-2; 8 nucleotides agree with TRBD1. CDR3 size: 13 residues. V shed 4 bases and J 4 bases; nucleotides not matched to a gene: 2. Per germline, CDR1 MDHEN and CDR2 SYDVKM. CDR3 amino acids: CASSSTGGYGYTF. The CDR3 DNA sequence: TGTGCCAGCAGTTCCACAGGGGGCTATGGCTACACCTTC.

This chain links TRBV6-5 with TRBJ2-7; 7 bases match TRBD1. The CDR3 contains 12 residues. CDR1 is MNHEY, CDR2 SVGAGI, per germline. Trimming at V came to 6 bases and at J to 2 bases, leaving 1 base not matched to a gene. CDR3 in DNA: TGTGCCAGCAGGACAGGGACCTACGAGCAGTACTTC. Translated, it gives CASRTGTYEQYF.

This chain links TRBV7-2 with TRBJ1-1, with 9 bases fitting TRBD1. The junction had 7 bases not matched to a gene; V was cut back by 2 bases and J by 6 bases. The CDR3 runs to 15 residues. The V gene's germline CDR1 is SGHTA and CDR2 FQGNSA. The CDR3 nucleotides are TGTGCCAGCAGCTTAAGACAGGGGGGTTCGTCTGAAGCTTTCTTT. Protein product: CASSLRQGGSSEAFF.

CDR3 sequence reads: CASSIVRDRDYEQYF. CDR3 nucleotides: TGTGCCAGTAGTATAGTCCGGGACAGGGACTACGAGCAGTACTTC. The chain recombines TRBV19 with TRBJ2-7, with 9 bases that match TRBD1. The trim removed 1 base at V and 3 bases at J, leaving 4 bases unmatched. Germline V gene data show CDR1 as LNHDA and CDR2 as SQIVND (reference sequence). CDR3 size: 15 residues.

This clone was seen just once. As DNA, the CDR3 is TGTGCCAGCATACCGGACAGGGGAGGGAACTATGGCTACACCTTC. Translating gives CASIPDRGGNYGYTF. The chain carries TRBV6-1 and TRBJ1-2, with 9 bases aligning to TRBD1. Germline V gene data show CDR1 as MNHNS and CDR2 as SASEGT. The CDR3 consists of 15 residues. The V and J ends lost 7 bases and 2 bases, in that order; junction bases with no gene match: 8.

V usage is TRBV4-1 and J usage is TRBJ1-6; a weak D match, TRBD1 (6 bases). Germline CDR1 and CDR2: MGHRA and YSYEKL. V lost 0 bases and J lost 7, with 10 bases in between. This CDR3 is built from 15 residues. As DNA, the CDR3 is TGCGCCAGCAGCCAAGATGGGCAGGGGAATTCACCCCTCCACTTT. As protein: CASSQDGQGNSPLHF.